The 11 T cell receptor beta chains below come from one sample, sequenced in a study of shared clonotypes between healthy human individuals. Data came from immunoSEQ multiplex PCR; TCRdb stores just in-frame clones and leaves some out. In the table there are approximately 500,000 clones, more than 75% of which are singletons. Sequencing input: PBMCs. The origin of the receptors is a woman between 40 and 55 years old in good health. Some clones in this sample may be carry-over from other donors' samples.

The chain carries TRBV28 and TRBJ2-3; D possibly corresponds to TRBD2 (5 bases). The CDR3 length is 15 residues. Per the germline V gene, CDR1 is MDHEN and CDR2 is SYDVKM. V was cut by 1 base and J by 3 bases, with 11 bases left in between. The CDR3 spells CASSLSRARTDTQYF. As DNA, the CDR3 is TGTGCCAGCAGTTTATCGCGGGCGAGAACAGATACGCAGTATTTT.

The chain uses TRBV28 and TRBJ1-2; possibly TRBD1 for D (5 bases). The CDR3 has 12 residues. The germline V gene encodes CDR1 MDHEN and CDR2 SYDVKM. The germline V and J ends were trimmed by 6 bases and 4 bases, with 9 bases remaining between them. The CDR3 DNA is TGTGCCAGCAGGGGGAGGGGCTATGGCTACACCTTC. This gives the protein CASRGRGYGYTF.

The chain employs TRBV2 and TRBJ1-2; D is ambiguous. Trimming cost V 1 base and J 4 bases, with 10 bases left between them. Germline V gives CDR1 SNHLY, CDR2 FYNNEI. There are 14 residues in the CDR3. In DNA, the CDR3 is TGTGCCAGCAGTGAAGTTAACACCGTCTATGGCTACACCTTC. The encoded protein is CASSEVNTVYGYTF.

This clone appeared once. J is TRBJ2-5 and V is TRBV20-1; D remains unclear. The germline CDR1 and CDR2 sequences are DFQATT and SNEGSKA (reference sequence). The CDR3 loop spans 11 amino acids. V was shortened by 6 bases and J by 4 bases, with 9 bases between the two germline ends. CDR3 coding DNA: TGCAGTGCGGGCGGCATAGAGACCCAGTACTTC. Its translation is CSAGGIETQYF.

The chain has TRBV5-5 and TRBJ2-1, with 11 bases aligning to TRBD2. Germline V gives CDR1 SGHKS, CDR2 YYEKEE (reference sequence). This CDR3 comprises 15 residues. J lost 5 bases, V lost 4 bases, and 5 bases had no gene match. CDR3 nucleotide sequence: TGTGCCAGCAGCCGACTAGCGGGACTGAACAATGAGCAGTTCTTC. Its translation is CASSRLAGLNNEQFF.

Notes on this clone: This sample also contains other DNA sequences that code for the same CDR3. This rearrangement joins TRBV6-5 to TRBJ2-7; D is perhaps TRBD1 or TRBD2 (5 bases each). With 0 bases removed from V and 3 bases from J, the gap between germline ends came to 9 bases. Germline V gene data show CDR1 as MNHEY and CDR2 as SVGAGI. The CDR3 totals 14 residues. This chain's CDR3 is CASSYSVGVYEQYF. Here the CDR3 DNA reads TGTGCCAGCAGTTACTCGGTGGGGGTCTACGAGCAGTACTTC.

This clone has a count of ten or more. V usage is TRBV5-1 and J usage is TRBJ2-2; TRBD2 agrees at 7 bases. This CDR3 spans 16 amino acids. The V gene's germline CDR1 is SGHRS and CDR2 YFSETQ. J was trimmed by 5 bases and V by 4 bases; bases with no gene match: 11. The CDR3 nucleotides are TGCGCCAGCAGCCCGCGTCGGGCGGGAGATACCGGGGAGCTGTTTTTT. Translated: CASSPRRAGDTGELFF. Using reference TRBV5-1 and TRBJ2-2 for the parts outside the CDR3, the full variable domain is KAGVTQTPRYLIKTRGQQVTLSCSPISGHRSVSWYQQTPGQGLQFLFEYFSETQRNKGNFPGRFSGRQFSNSRSEMNVSTLELGDSALYLCASSPRRAGDTGELFFGEGSRLTVL.

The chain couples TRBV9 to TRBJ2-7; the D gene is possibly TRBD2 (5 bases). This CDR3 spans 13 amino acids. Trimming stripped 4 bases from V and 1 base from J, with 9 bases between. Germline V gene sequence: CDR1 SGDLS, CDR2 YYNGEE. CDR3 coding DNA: TGTGCCAGCAGCCCACGCGGGTCCTACGAGCAGTACTTC. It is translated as CASSPRGSYEQYF.

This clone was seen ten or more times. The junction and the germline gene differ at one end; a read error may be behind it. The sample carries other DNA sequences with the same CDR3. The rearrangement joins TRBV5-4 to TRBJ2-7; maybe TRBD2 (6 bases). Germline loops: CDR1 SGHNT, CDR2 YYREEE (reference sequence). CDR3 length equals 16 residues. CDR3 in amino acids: CASSQGLSGLRAEQYF. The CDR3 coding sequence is TGCGCCAGCAGCCAGGGATTATCGGGACTCCGGGCCGAGCAGTACTTC.

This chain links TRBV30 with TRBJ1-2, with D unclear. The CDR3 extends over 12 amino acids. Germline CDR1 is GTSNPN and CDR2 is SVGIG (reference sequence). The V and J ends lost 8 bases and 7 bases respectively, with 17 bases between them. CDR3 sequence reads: CALLRGRLGYTF. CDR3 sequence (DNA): TGTGCCCTCCTCAGAGGCCGCCTTGGCTACACCTTC.

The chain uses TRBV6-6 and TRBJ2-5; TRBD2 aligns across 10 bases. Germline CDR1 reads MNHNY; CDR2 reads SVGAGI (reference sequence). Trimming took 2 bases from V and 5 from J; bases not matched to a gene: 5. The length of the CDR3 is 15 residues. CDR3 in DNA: TGTGCCAGCAGTTACGGGACTAGCGCGTCGGAGACCCAGTACTTC. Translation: CASSYGTSASETQYF.